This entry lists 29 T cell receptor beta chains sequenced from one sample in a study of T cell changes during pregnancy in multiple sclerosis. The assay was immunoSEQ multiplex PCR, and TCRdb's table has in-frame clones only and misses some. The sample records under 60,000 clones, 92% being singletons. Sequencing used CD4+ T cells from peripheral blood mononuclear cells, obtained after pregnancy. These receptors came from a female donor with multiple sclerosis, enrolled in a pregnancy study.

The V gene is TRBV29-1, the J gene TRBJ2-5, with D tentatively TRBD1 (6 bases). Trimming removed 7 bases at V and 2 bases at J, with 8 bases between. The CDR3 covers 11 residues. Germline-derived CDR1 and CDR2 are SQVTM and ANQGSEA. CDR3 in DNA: TGCAGCGGACAGGAGCAAGAGACCCAGTACTTC. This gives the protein CSGQEQETQYF.

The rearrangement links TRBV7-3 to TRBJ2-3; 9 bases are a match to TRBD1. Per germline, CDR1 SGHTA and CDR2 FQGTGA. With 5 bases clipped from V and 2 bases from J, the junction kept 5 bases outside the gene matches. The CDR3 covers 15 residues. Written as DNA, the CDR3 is TGTGCCAGCAGCCAGGGACAGGGCTACACAGATACGCAGTATTTT. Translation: CASSQGQGYTDTQYF.

The CDR3 sequence is CAWSVIGQPEKLFF. DNA of the CDR3: TGTGCCTGGAGTGTCATAGGACAGCCAGAAAAACTGTTTTTT. V gene TRBV30 combines with J gene TRBJ1-4, with D perhaps TRBD1 (6 bases). Germline V gene lookup returns CDR1 GTSNPN and CDR2 SVGIG (reference sequence). Trimming removed 0 bases from V and 8 bases from J, with 13 bases in between. The CDR3 spans 14 residues.

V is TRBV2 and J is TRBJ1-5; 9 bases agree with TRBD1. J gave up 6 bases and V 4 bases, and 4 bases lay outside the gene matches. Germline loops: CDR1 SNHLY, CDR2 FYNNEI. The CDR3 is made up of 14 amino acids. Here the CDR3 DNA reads TGTGCCAGCAGTGCGTGGGACAGGGCTCAGCCCCAGCATTTT. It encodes CASSAWDRAQPQHF.

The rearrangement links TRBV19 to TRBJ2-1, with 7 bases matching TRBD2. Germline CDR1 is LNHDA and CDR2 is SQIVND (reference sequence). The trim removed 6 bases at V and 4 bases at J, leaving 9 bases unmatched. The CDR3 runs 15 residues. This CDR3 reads CASSAWGGMYNEQFF. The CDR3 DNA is TGTGCCAGTAGCGCCTGGGGGGGGATGTACAATGAGCAGTTCTTC.

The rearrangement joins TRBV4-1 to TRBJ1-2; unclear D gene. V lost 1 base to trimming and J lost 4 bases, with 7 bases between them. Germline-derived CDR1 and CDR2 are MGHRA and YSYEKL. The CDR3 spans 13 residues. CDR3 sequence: CASSQAGIYGYTF. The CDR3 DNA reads TGCGCCAGCAGCCAAGCGGGGATCTATGGCTACACCTTC.

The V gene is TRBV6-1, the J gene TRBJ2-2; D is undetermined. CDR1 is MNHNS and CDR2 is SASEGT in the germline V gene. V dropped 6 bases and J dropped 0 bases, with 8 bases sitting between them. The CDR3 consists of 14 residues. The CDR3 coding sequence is TGTGCCAGCAGGAGAGACACGAACACCGGGGAGCTGTTTTTT. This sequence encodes CASRRDTNTGELFF.

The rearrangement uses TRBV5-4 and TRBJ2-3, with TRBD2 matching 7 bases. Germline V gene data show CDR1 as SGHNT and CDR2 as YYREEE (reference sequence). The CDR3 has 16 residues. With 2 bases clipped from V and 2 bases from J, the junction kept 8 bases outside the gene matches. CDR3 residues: CASSFGAGLPTDTQYF. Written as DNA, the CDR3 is TGTGCCAGCAGCTTCGGAGCGGGACTCCCCACAGATACGCAGTATTTT.

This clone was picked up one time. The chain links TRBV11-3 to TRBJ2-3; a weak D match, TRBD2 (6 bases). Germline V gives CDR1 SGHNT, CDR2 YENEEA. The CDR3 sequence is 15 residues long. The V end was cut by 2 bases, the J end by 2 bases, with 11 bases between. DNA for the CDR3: TGTGCCAGCAGCTTATTGGGGGGTCTCACAGATACGCAGTATTTT. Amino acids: CASSLLGGLTDTQYF.

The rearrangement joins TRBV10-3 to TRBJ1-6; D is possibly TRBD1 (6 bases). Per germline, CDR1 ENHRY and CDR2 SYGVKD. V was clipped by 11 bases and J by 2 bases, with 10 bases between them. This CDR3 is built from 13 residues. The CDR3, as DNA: TGTGCCGCCAGGGGTACCTATAATTCACCCCTCCACTTT. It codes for CAARGTYNSPLHF.

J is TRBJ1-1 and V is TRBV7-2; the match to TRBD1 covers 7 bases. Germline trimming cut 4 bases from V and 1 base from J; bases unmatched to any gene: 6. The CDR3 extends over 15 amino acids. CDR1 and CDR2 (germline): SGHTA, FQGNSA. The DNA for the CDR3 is TGTGCCAGCAGCTCCACGTGGACAGGGAACACTGAAGCTTTCTTT. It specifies CASSSTWTGNTEAFF.

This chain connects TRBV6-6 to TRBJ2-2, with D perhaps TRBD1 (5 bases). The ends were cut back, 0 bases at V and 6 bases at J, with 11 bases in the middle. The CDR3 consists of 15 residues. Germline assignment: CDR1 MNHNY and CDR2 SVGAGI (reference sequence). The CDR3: CASSYSGLDAGELFF. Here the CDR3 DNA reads TGTGCCAGCAGTTACTCGGGGCTGGACGCCGGGGAGCTGTTTTTT.

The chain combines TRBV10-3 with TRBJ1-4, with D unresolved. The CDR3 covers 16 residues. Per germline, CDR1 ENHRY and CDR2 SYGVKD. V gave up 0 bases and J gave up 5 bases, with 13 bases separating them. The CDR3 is CAISESSISGNEKLFF. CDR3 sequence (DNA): TGTGCCATCAGTGAGTCAAGTATATCAGGAAATGAAAAACTGTTTTTT.

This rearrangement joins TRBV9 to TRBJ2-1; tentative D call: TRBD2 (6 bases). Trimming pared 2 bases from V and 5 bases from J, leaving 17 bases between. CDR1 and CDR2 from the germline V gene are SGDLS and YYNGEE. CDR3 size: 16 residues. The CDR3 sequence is CASSVALRDSDNEQFF. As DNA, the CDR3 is TGTGCCAGCAGCGTCGCTCTCCGGGACTCAGACAATGAGCAGTTCTTC.

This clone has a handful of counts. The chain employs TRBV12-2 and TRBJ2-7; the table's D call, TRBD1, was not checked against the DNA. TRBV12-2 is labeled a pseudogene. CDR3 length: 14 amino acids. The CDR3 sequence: CASRPGWVTYEQYF. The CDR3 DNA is TGTGCAAGTCGCCCAGGTTGGGTAACCTACGAGCAGTACTTC.

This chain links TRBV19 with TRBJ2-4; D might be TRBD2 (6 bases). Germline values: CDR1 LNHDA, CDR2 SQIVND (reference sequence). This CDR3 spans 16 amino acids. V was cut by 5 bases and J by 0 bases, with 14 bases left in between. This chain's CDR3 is CASSRRVRLAKNIQYF. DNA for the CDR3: TGTGCCAGTAGTCGGAGGGTTAGACTAGCCAAAAACATTCAGTACTTC. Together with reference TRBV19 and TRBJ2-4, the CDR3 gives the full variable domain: DGGITQSPKYLFRKEGQNVTLSCEQNLNHDAMYWYRQDPGQGLRLIYYSQIVNDFQKGDIAEGYSVSREKKESFPLTVTSAQKNPTAFYLCASSRRVRLAKNIQYFGAGTRLSVL.

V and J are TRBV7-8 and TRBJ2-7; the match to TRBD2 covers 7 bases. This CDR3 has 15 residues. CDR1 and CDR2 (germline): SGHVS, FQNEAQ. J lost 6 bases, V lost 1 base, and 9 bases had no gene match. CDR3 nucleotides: TGTGCCAGCAGCTTAGGGGAGGGGCGGATGGGCGAGCAGTACTTC. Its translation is CASSLGEGRMGEQYF.

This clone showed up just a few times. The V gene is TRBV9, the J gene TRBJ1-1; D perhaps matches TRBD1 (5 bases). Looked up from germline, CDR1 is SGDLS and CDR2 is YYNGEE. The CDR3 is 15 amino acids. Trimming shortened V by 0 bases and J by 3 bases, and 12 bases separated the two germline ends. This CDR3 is CASSVVGTGDTEAFF. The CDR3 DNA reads TGTGCCAGCAGCGTAGTGGGGACGGGGGACACTGAAGCTTTCTTT.

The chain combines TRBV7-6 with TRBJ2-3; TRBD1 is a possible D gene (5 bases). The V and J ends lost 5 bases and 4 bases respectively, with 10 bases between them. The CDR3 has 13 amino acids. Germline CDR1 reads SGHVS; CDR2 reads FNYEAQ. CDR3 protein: CASSVLTADTQYF. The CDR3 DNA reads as TGTGCCAGCAGCGTCCTGACAGCAGATACGCAGTATTTT.

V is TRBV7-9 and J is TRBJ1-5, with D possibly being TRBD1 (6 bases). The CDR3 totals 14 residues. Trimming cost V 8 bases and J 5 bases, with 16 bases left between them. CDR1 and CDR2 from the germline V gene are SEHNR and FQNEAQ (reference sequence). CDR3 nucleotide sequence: TGTGCCAGCGGTCGGGACAACCTTCATCAGCCCCAGCATTTT. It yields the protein CASGRDNLHQPQHF. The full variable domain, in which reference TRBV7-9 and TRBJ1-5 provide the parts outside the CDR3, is DTGVSQNPRHKITKRGQNVTFRCDPISEHNRLYWYRQTLGQGPEFLTYFQNEAQLEKSRLLSDRFSAERPKGSFSTLEIQRTEQGDSAMYLCASGRDNLHQPQHFGDGTRLSIL.

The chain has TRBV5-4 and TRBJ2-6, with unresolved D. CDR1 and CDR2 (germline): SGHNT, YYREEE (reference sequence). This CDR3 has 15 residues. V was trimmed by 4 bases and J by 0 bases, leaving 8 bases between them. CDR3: CASSEQNSGANVLTF. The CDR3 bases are TGTGCCAGCAGCGAACAAAACTCTGGGGCCAACGTCCTGACTTTC.

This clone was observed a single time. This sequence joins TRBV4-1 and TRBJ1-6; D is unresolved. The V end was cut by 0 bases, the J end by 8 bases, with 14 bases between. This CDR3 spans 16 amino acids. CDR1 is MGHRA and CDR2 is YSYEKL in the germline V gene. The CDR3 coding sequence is TGCGCCAGCAGCCAAGAGGTTGCCCTAACTTATTCACCCCTCCACTTT. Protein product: CASSQEVALTYSPLHF.

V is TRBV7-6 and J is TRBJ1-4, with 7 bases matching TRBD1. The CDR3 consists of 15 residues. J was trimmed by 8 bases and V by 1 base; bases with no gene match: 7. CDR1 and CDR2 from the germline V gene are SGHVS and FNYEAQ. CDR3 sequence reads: CASSLGGTVREKLFF. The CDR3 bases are TGTGCCAGCAGCTTAGGGGGGACAGTGAGGGAAAAACTGTTTTTT.

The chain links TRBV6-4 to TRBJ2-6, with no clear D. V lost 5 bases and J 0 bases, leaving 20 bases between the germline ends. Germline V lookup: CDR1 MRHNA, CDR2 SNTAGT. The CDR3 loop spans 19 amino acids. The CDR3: CASSPLPIRSPSGANVLTF. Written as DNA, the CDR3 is TGTGCCAGCAGTCCTCTACCCATCAGGTCTCCCTCTGGGGCCAACGTCCTGACTTTC.

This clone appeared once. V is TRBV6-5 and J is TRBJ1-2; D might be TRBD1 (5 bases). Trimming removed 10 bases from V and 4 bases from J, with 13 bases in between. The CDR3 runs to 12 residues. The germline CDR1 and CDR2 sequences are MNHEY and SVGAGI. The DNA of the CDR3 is TGTGCCACCTCCGGGGGGACCTATGGCTACACCTTC. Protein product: CATSGGTYGYTF.

CDR3 sequence (DNA): TGTGCCAGCAGCGTAGGTGACAGGGGGCGAATGGATACGCAGTATTTT. Its protein product is CASSVGDRGRMDTQYF. This chain links TRBV9 with TRBJ2-3; 10 nucleotides agree with TRBD1. The CDR3 totals 16 residues. The J segment lost 6 bases and the V segment lost 0 bases, leaving 7 bases of the junction unmatched. Per germline, CDR1 SGDLS and CDR2 YYNGEE.

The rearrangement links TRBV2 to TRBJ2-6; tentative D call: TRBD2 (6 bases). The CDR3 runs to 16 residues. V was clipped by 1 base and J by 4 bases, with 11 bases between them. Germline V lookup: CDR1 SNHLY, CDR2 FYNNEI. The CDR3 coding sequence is TGTGCCAGCAGTGAAGGGGCGGGGCTGGGGGCCAACGTCCTGACTTTC. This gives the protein CASSEGAGLGANVLTF.

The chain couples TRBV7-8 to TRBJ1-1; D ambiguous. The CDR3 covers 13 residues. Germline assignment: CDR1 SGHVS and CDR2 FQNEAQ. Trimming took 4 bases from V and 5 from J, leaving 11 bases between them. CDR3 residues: CASSSFSGTEAFF. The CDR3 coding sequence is TGTGCCAGCAGCTCGTTTAGCGGTACTGAAGCTTTCTTT.

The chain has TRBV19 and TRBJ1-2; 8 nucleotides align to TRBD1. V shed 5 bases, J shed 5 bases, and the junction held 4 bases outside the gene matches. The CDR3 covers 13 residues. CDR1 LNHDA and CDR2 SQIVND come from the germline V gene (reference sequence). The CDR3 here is CASSSTGEYGYTF. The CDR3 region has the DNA TGTGCCAGTAGTTCGACAGGGGAATATGGCTACACCTTC.